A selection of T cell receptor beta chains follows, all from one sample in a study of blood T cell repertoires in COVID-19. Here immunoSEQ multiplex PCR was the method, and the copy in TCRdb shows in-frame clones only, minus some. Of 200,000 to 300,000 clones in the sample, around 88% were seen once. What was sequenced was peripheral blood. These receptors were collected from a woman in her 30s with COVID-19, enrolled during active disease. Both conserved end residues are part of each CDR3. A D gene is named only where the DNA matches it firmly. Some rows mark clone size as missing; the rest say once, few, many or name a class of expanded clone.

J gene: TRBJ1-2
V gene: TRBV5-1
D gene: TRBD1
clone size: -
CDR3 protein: CASSSTGLGGYGYTF
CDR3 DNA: TGCGCCAGCAGCTCGACAGGGCTGGGGGGCTATGGCTACACCTTC

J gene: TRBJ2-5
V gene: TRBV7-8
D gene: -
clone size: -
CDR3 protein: CASSLDSYQETQYF
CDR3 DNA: TGTGCCAGCAGCTTAGACTCGTACCAAGAGACCCAGTACTTC

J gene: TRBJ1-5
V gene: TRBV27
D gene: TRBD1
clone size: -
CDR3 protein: CASSLQTPGTGQQPQHF
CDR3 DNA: TGTGCCAGCAGTCTACAGACCCCCGGGACAGGGCAACAGCCCCAGCATTTT

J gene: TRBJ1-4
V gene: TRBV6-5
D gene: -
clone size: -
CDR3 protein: CASSYSRVGGEKLFF
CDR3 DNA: TGTGCCAGCAGTTACTCGAGGGTGGGCGGAGAAAAACTGTTTTTT

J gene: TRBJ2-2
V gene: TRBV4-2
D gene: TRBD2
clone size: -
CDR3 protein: CASSPEGGDNTGELFF
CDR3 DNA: TGTGCCAGCAGCCCAGAGGGAGGGGACAACACCGGGGAGCTGTTTTTT

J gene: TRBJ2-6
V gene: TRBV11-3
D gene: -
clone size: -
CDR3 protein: CASSLGSNSGANVLTF
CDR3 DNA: TGTGCCAGCAGCTTAGGTTCCAACTCTGGGGCCAACGTCCTGACTTTC

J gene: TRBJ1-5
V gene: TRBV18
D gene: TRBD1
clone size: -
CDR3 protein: CASSPGQGAGQPQHF
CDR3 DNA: TGTGCCAGCTCACCGGGACAGGGGGCCGGGCAGCCCCAGCATTTT

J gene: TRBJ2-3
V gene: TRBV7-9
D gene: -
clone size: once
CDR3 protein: CVTRGPSTDTQYF
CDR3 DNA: TGTGTGACCAGGGGCCCCAGCACAGATACGCAGTATTTT

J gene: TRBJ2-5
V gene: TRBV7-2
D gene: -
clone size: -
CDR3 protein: CASSLVPGKETQYF
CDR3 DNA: TGTGCCAGCAGCTTAGTCCCGGGAAAAGAGACCCAGTACTTC

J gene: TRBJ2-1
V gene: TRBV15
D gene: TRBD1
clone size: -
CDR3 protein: CAARDRDVQGAYNEQFF
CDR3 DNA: TGTGCCGCCCGGGACAGGGATGTACAGGGGGCCTACAATGAGCAGTTCTTC

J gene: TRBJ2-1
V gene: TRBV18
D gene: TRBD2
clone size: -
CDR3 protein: CASSPNGGGANEQFF
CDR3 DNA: TGTGCCAGCTCACCAAACGGCGGGGGGGCCAATGAGCAGTTCTTC

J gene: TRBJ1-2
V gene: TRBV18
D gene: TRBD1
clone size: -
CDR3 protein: CASSPLRTGGELGYTF
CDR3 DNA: TGTGCCAGCTCACCGTTACGGACAGGGGGCGAATTAGGCTACACCTTC

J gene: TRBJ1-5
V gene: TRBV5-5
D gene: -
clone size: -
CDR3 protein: CASSMGPTGFSNQPQHF
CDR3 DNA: TGTGCCAGCAGCATGGGCCCTACCGGGTTTAGCAATCAGCCCCAGCATTTT